This record looks at one T cell receptor beta chain sequence and its context. What it binds is not known. Germline V gene sequence: CDR1 KGHSH, CDR2 LQKENI. V lost 4 bases and J 0 bases, leaving 19 bases between the germline ends. The CDR3 is 18 residues long. Through a sample-barcoded 5' primer and a J-beta primer mix, a second PCR was run for 7 to 11 cycles. TCRdb used MiXCR to reprocess the 5' RACE reads, holding one entry per CDR3 protein. The data show hundreds of thousands of distinct CDR3 sequences, 21% seen once. The data derive from a study of blood T cells in healthy people across ages. Findings of the study overall: Estimates of total diversity, which came from one million sequenced T cells, were considered to be underestimates.

Sequencing input: blood. The V call is TRBV18, the J call TRBJ2-4; no firm D call. The origin of this receptor is a man in his 70s in good health. As DNA, the CDR3 is TGTGCCAGCTCACGCTGGAGCAGACAAGACCTAGCCAAAAACATTCAGTACTTC. Protein: CASSRWSRQDLAKNIQYF.